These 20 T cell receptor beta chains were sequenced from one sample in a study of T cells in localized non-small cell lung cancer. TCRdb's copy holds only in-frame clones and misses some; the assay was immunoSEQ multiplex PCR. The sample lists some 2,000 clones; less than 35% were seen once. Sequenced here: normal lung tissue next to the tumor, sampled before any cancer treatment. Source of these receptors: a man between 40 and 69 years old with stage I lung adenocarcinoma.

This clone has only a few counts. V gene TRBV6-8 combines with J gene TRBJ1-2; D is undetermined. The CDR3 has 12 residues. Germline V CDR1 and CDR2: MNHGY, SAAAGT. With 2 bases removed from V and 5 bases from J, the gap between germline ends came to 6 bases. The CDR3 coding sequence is TGTGCCAGCAGTTACGGGGAATATGGCTACACCTTC. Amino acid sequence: CASSYGEYGYTF.

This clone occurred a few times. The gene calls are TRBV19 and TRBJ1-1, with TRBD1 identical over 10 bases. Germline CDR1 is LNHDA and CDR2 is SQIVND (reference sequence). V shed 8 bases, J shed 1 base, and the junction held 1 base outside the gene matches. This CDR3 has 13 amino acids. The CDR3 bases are TGTGCCAGTGGGACAGGGGCGAACACTGAAGCTTTCTTT. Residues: CASGTGANTEAFF.

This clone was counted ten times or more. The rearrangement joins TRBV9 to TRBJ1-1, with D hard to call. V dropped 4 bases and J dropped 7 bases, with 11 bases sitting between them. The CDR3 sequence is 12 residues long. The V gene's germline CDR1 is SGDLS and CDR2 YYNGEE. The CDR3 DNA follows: TGTGCCAGCAGCTTAGCCTTCCGTGAAGCTTTCTTT. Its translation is CASSLAFREAFF.

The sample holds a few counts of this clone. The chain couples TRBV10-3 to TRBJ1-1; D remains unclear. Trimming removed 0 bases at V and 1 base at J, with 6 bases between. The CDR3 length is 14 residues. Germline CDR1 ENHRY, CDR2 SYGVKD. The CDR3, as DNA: TGTGCCATCAGTGAGTCGCCAGGGAACACTGAAGCTTTCTTT. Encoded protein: CAISESPGNTEAFF.

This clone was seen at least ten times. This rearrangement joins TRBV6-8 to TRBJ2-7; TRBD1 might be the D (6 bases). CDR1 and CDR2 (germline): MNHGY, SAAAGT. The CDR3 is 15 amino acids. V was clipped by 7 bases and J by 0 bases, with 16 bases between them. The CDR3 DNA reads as TGTGCCAGCACCATTCTACCGGGACACTCCTACGAGCAGTACTTC. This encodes CASTILPGHSYEQYF.

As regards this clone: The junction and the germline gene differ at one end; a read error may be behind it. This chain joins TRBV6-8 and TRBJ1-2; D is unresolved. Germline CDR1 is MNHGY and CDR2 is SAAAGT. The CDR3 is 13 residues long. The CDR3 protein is CAISAADLYGYTF. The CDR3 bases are TGTGCCATCAGTGCTGCGGATCTCTATGGCTACACCTTC.

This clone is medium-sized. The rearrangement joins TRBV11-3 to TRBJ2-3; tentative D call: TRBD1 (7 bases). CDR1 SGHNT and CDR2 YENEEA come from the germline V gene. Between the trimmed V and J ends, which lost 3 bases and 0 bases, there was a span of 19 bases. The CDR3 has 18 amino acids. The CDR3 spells CASSLGGSGTVSTDTQYF. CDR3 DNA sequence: TGTGCCAGCAGCTTGGGGGGATCCGGGACAGTAAGCACAGATACGCAGTATTTT.

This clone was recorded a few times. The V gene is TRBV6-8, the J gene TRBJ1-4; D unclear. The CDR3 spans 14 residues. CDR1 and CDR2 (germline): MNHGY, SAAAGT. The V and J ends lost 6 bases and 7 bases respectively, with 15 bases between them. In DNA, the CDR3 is TGTGCCAGCAGCCTAAATCGCGAAGGTGAAAAACTGTTTTTT. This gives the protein CASSLNREGEKLFF.

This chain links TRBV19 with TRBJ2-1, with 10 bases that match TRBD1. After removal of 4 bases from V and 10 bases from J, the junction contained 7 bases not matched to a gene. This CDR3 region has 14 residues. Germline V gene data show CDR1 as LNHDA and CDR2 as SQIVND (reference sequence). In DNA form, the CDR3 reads TGTGCCAGTAGTACCGGGACAGGGGTCCGGGAGCAGTTCTTC. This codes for CASSTGTGVREQFF.

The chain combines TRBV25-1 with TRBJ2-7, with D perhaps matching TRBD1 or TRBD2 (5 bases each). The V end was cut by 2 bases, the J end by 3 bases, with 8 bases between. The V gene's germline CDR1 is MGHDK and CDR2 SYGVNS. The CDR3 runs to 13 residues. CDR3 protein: CASSETGLYEQYF. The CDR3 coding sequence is TGTGCCAGCAGTGAAACAGGACTCTACGAGCAGTACTTC.

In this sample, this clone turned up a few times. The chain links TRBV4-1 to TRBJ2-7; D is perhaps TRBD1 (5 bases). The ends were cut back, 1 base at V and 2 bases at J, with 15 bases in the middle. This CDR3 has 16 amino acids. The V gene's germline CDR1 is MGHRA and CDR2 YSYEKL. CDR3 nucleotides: TGCGCCAGCAGCCAAGCGTCTGACAGAATTACCTACGAGCAGTACTTC. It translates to CASSQASDRITYEQYF.

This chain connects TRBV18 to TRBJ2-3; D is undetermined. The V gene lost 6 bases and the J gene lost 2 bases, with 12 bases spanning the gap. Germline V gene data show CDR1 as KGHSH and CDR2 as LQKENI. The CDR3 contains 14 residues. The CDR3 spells CASSPVINTDTQYF. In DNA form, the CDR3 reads TGTGCCAGCTCCCCCGTCATAAACACAGATACGCAGTATTTT.

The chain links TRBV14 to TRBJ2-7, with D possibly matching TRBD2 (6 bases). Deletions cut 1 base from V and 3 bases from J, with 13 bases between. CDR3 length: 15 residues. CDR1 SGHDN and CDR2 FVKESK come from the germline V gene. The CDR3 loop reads CASSQAEGGYYEQYF. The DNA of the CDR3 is TGTGCCAGCAGCCAAGCGGAGGGCGGATACTACGAGCAGTACTTC.

The CDR3 sequence is CASSAGQRNIQYF. The DNA for the CDR3 is TGTGCCAGTAGTGCGGGACAGAGGAACATTCAGTACTTC. The rearrangement links TRBV19 to TRBJ2-4; weak D call: TRBD1 (7 bases). Between the trimmed V and J ends, which lost 5 bases and 7 bases, there was a span of 12 bases. The length of the CDR3 is 13 residues. Germline CDR1 and CDR2: LNHDA and SQIVND (reference sequence).

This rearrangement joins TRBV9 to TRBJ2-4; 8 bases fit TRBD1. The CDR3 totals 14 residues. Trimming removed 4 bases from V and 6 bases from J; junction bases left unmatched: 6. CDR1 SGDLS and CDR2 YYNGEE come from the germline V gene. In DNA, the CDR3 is TGTGCCAGCAGCCCAGGGGGCGCGGGAAACATTCAGTACTTC. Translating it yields CASSPGGAGNIQYF.

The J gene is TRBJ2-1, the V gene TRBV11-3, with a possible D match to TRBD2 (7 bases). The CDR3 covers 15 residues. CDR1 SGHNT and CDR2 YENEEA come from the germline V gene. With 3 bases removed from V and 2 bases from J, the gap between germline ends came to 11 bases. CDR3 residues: CASSLHGGPYNEQFF. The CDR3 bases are TGTGCCAGCAGCTTGCACGGGGGGCCCTACAATGAGCAGTTCTTC.

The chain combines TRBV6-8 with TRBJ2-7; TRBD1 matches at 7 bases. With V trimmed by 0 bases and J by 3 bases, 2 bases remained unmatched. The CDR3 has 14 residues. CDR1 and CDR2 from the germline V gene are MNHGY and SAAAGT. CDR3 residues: CASSYSTGIYEQYF. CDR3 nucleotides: TGTGCCAGCAGTTACTCGACAGGGATCTACGAGCAGTACTTC.

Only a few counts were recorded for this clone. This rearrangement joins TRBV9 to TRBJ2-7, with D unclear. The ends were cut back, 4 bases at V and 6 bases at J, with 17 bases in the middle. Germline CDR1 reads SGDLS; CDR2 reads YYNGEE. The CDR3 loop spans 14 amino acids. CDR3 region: CASSLGLADGEQYF. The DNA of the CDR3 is TGTGCCAGCAGCTTAGGCCTCGCGGATGGCGAGCAGTACTTC.

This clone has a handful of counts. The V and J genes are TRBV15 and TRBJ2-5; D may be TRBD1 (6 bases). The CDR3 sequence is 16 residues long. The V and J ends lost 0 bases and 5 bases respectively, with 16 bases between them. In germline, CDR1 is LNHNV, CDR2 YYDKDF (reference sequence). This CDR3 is CATSRDFRGGRETQYF. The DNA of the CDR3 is TGTGCCACCAGCAGAGATTTCAGGGGCGGTCGGGAGACCCAGTACTTC. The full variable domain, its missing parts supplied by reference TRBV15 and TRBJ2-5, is DAMVIQNPRYQVTQFGKPVTLSCSQTLNHNVMYWYQQKSSQAPKLLFHYYDKDFNNEADTPDNFQSRRPNTSFCFLDIRSPGLGDTAMYLCATSRDFRGGRETQYFGPGTRLLVL.

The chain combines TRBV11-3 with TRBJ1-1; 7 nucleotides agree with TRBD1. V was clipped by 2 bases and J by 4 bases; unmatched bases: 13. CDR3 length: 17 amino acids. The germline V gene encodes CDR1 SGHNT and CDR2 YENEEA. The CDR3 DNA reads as TGTGCCAGCAGCTTAAATGCCCCCCACAGGGGAGGCACTGAAGCTTTCTTT. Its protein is CASSLNAPHRGGTEAFF.